This T cell receptor beta chain emerged from a study of control samples from healthy donors and cancer patients. Germline V lookup: CDR1 MRHNA, CDR2 SNTAGT. There are 15 residues in the CDR3. The V and J ends lost 6 bases and 4 bases, in that order; junction bases with no gene match: 8. The method was immunoSEQ multiplex PCR; TCRdb's version includes in-frame clones alone and lacks a portion of them. This sample yields over 150,000 clones, of which just under 95% are seen a single time; approximately 6% belongs to the top ten. The sample was blood. This rearrangement joins TRBV6-4 to TRBJ2-2; 7 positions agree with TRBD2. This TCR derives from a man aged 35 to 55 in good health. The CDR3 loop is CASSLAAGVTGELFF. CDR3 DNA: TGTGCCAGCAGCCTGGCGGCGGGGGTCACCGGGGAGCTGTTTTTT.